This TCR beta chain was found in a study of T-cell memory formation after mild COVID-19. TCRdb used MiXCR to reprocess the 5' RACE reads, holding one entry per CDR3 protein. The data contain 500,000 to 650,000 distinct CDR3 sequences, about 20% of them singletons. The source material was PBMCs or a T cell subset sorted from them (not recorded which). The clonotype was recovered from an adult woman who had mild COVID-19 (a few samples of this study predate the infection). Cell type and time point are not known.

In nucleotides, the CDR3 is TGTGCCTGGGTAAAGACAGGGGAGCAAGAGACCCAGTACTTC. It encodes CAWVKTGEQETQYF. The J gene is TRBJ2-5, the V gene TRBV30, with 8 positions matching TRBD1. Germline CDR1 and CDR2: GTSNPN and SVGIG (reference sequence). The CDR3 spans 14 residues. The V gene end was trimmed by 5 bases and the J gene end by 2 bases; junction bases not matched to a gene: 7.